Following are 19 T cell receptor beta chains from one sample sequenced in a study of cytomegalovirus exposure and HLA in healthy donors. PCR was performed using 60 Vbeta and 13 Jbeta primers. Here immunoSEQ multiplex PCR was the method, and the copy in TCRdb shows in-frame clones only, minus some. The sample consists of over 250,000 clones, 70% to 90% of them appearing once. The sequenced material came from PBMCs. Receptors originate from a man between 40 and 49 years old in good health and CMV-seropositive.

J is TRBJ2-6 and V is TRBV5-4; D is unclear. This CDR3 spans 15 amino acids. V was pared by 4 bases and J by 4 bases, with 12 bases between. Per the germline V gene, CDR1 is SGHNT and CDR2 is YYREEE (reference sequence). The CDR3 nucleotides read TGTGCCAGCAGCCGTTTCTCTCGGGGGGCCAACGTCCTGACTTTC. This sequence encodes CASSRFSRGANVLTF.

This clone was observed a single time. This chain joins TRBV11-1 and TRBJ2-1; 8 bases are a match to TRBD2. This CDR3 is 16 amino acids long. Trimming at V came to 5 bases and at J to 7 bases, leaving 13 bases not matched to a gene. CDR1 and CDR2 from the germline V gene are SGHAT and FQDESV (reference sequence). The CDR3 spells CASSPGTSGIRNEQFF. The CDR3 DNA follows: TGTGCCAGCAGCCCCGGCACTAGCGGTATCAGAAATGAGCAGTTCTTC.

This clone was recorded a few times. The chain recombines TRBV5-1 with TRBJ2-2; 12 bases align to TRBD2. The CDR3 runs 16 residues. Germline-derived CDR1 and CDR2 are SGHRS and YFSETQ. Trimming at V came to 4 bases and at J to 5 bases, leaving 6 bases not matched to a gene. CDR3 in amino acids: CASSPILAGGTGELFF. In DNA, the CDR3 is TGCGCCAGCAGCCCCATACTAGCGGGAGGAACCGGGGAGCTGTTTTTT. The complete variable domain, with remaining parts taken from reference TRBV5-1 and TRBJ2-2, reads KAGVTQTPRYLIKTRGQQVTLSCSPISGHRSVSWYQQTPGQGLQFLFEYFSETQRNKGNFPGRFSGRQFSNSRSEMNVSTLELGDSALYLCASSPILAGGTGELFFGEGSRLTVL.

In this sample, this clone turned up many times. The V gene is TRBV28, the J gene TRBJ1-1; D gene ambiguous. Germline assignment: CDR1 MDHEN and CDR2 SYDVKM. This CDR3 has 11 residues. V gave up 4 bases and J gave up 10 bases, with 10 bases separating them. CDR3 protein: CASSSPTGAFF. CDR3 coding DNA: TGTGCCAGCAGTTCCCCGACGGGAGCTTTCTTT.

This clone was observed a single time. The CDR3 reads CASSYGVRATNEKLFF. The CDR3 DNA reads TGTGCCAGCAGTTACGGTGTCAGGGCAACTAATGAAAAACTGTTTTTT. V and J are TRBV6-5 and TRBJ1-4, with TRBD1 as a possible D gene (5 bases). Germline CDR1 is MNHEY and CDR2 is SVGAGI. V shed 2 bases and J shed 0 bases, with 10 bases lying between them. This CDR3 has 16 amino acids.

This clone was seen once. The chain links TRBV7-3 to TRBJ2-2; maybe TRBD2 (5 bases). The length of the CDR3 is 14 residues. Germline V gives CDR1 SGHTA, CDR2 FQGTGA. With 2 bases removed from V and 4 bases from J, the gap between germline ends came to 8 bases. CDR3 nucleotides: TGTGCCAGCAGCTTACTGACTACCACCGGGGAGCTGTTTTTT. It specifies CASSLLTTTGELFF.

The chain combines TRBV28 with TRBJ1-1; tentative D call: TRBD1 (6 bases). Germline CDR1 is MDHEN and CDR2 is SYDVKM. V lost 7 bases and J lost 11, with 14 bases in between. The CDR3 contains 11 residues. The CDR3 nucleotides are TGTGCCAGCACCAAAAGGGGGTTTGCTTTCTTT. It translates to CASTKRGFAFF.

V is TRBV13 and J is TRBJ1-2, with D possibly matching TRBD1 (6 bases). There are 14 residues in the CDR3. Germline-derived CDR1 and CDR2 are PRHDT and FYEKMQ (reference sequence). Trimming shortened V by 5 bases and J by 3 bases, and 13 bases separated the two germline ends. CDR3 DNA sequence: TGTGCCAGCAGCGGGAGACAGGTTTACTATGGCTACACCTTC. It encodes CASSGRQVYYGYTF.

A few counts support this clone. This sequence joins TRBV18 and TRBJ1-6; 10 bases are shared with TRBD1. CDR3 length: 15 residues. The trim removed 3 bases at V and 8 bases at J, leaving 4 bases unmatched. Germline V CDR1 and CDR2: KGHSH, LQKENI. CDR3 in amino acids: CASSPLGTGDSPLHF. CDR3 nucleotide sequence: TGTGCCAGCTCACCGTTAGGGACAGGGGATTCACCCCTCCACTTT.

As concerns this clone: The junction does not match germline at one end; this may be a read error. CDR3 coding DNA: TGTGCCAGCAGCTTAGCCCAGGGGAACCGAAAGGACTTC. Its translation: CASSLAQGNRKDF. The gene calls are TRBV7-8 and TRBJ2-7; maybe TRBD1 (6 bases). The CDR3 loop spans 13 amino acids. CDR1 and CDR2 from the germline V gene are SGHVS and FQNEAQ.

The chain is built from TRBV7-2 and TRBJ2-3; 11 bases fit TRBD2. V was clipped by 5 bases and J by 4 bases; unmatched bases: 2. CDR1 SGHTA and CDR2 FQGNSA come from the germline V gene. The CDR3 runs 14 residues. As DNA, the CDR3 is TGTGCCAGCAGCCGGACTAGCGGGCCAGATACGCAGTATTTT. This encodes CASSRTSGPDTQYF.

This chain uses TRBV19 with TRBJ2-1; D remains ambiguous. V lost 5 bases and J lost 3, with 8 bases in between. The CDR3 consists of 13 residues. Germline lookup yields CDR1 LNHDA and CDR2 SQIVND (reference sequence). In DNA form, the CDR3 reads TGTGCCAGTAGTCCCCGCGGCTACAATGAGCAGTTCTTC. Translation gives CASSPRGYNEQFF.

This chain connects TRBV7-9 to TRBJ2-5; 8 bases line up with TRBD2. The germline V gene encodes CDR1 SEHNR and CDR2 FQNEAQ (reference sequence). The CDR3 totals 18 residues. The V gene end was trimmed by 6 bases and the J gene end by 1 base; junction bases not matched to a gene: 16. In DNA form, the CDR3 reads TGTGCCAGCAGTAAAATAGGACTAGCTGTGACTACCCAAGAGACCCAGTACTTC. It yields the protein CASSKIGLAVTTQETQYF.

This chain connects TRBV11-2 to TRBJ2-7; TRBD2 matches 10 bases. Germline V gene data show CDR1 as SGHAT and CDR2 as FQNNGV. The CDR3 spans 17 residues. Unmatched junction bases numbered 5, after V lost 0 bases and J lost 0 bases. CDR3 nucleotides: TGTGCCAGCAGCTTAGATTTCCTAGCGGGGGACTCCTACGAGCAGTACTTC. Protein sequence: CASSLDFLAGDSYEQYF.

The V and J genes are TRBV30 and TRBJ2-5; 7 bases align to TRBD1. The CDR3 spans 15 residues. CDR1 and CDR2 (germline): GTSNPN, SVGIG (reference sequence). Germline trimming cut 3 bases from V and 5 bases from J; bases unmatched to any gene: 12. The CDR3 nucleotides read TGTGCCTGGAGGGCAGGTACAGGGGTGTGGGAGACCCAGTACTTC. Its translation: CAWRAGTGVWETQYF.

The rearrangement joins TRBV4-1 to TRBJ2-3; D is uncertain. The CDR3 extends over 14 amino acids. The germline gives CDR1 MGHRA, CDR2 YSYEKL. V gave up 1 base and J gave up 1 base, with 6 bases separating them. CDR3 sequence: CASSQARGTDTQYF. CDR3 sequence (DNA): TGCGCCAGCAGCCAAGCTCGCGGCACAGATACGCAGTATTTT.

The chain employs TRBV5-1 and TRBJ2-3; TRBD1 matches 7 bases. The V and J ends lost 4 bases and 2 bases, in that order; junction bases with no gene match: 7. Germline V lookup: CDR1 SGHRS, CDR2 YFSETQ. The CDR3 runs 15 residues. This CDR3 reads CASSPGTALTDTQYF. The CDR3 nucleotides read TGCGCCAGCAGCCCGGGGACAGCTCTCACAGATACGCAGTATTTT.

The J gene is TRBJ1-4, the V gene TRBV5-5, with TRBD1 identical over 10 bases. Germline lookup yields CDR1 SGHKS and CDR2 YYEKEE (reference sequence). The V segment lost 3 bases and the J segment 6 bases; nucleotides outside the gene matches: 8. This CDR3 is built from 16 residues. The CDR3 sequence: CASSSTPGTGDEKLFF. The CDR3 nucleotides read TGTGCCAGCAGCTCCACCCCCGGGACAGGGGATGAAAAACTGTTTTTT.

The chain couples TRBV15 to TRBJ2-7; 8 positions match TRBD2. The CDR3 length is 15 residues. Germline V lookup: CDR1 LNHNV, CDR2 YYDKDF (reference sequence). J gave up 6 bases and V 1 base, and 8 bases lay outside the gene matches. CDR3 sequence reads: CATSRGQGLAFEQYF. CDR3 coding DNA: TGTGCCACCAGCAGAGGGCAAGGACTAGCCTTCGAGCAGTACTTC.